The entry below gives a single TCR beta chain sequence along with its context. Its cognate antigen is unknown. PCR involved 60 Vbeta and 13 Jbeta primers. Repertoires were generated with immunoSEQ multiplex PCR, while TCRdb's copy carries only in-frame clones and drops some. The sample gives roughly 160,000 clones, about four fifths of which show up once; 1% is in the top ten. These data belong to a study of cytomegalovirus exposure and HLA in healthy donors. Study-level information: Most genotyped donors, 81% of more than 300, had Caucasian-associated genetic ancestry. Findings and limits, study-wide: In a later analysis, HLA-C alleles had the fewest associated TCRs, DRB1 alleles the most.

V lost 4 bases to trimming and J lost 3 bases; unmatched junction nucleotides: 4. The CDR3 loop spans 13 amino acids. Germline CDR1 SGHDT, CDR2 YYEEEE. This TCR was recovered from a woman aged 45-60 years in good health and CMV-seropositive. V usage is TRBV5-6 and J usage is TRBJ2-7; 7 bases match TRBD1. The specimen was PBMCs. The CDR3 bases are TGTGCCAGCAGCCTTCCAGGGGGCTACGAGCAGTACTTC. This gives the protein CASSLPGGYEQYF.